Sequencing of this TCR beta chain was carried out in a study of cytomegalovirus exposure and HLA in healthy donors. The germline CDR1 and CDR2 sequences are SGHAT and FQNNGV. After removal of 8 bases from V and 3 bases from J, the junction contained 8 bases not matched to a gene. The CDR3 is 14 amino acids. A multiplex PCR was run with 60 Vbeta primers and 13 Jbeta primers. Sequenced by immunoSEQ multiplex PCR; TCRdb stores in-frame clones only, minus some. The table for this sample gives tens of thousands of clones. The sample taken for sequencing was PBMCs. The sequence derives from a woman aged 45-60 years in good health and CMV-seropositive. The chain recombines TRBV11-2 with TRBJ2-7; 9 bases are a match to TRBD1. For the CDR3, the DNA is TGTGCCAGCCGCTGGGGGACAGGGCACTACGAGCAGTACTTC. It specifies CASRWGTGHYEQYF. Filled out from reference TRBV11-2 and TRBJ2-7, the complete variable domain reads EAGVAQSPRYKIIEKRQSVAFWCNPISGHATLYWYQQILGQGPKLLIQFQNNGVVDDSQLPKDRFSAERLKGVDSTLKIQPAKLEDSAVYLCASRWGTGHYEQYFGPGTRLTVT.